This T cell receptor (beta chain) was sequenced during a study of T cells in Graves' hyperthyroidism and ophthalmopathy. Study background: Peripheral blood sampling occurred at initial diagnosis, before any treatment.

Stability of Graves' hyperthyroidism was defined as absent ophthalmopathy progression within 18 months. This clonotype was seen many times. From RNA transcripts, TCR beta CDR3 regions were amplified. HTBI primers were used for first-round RT-PCR of the TCR CDR3. TCRdb reprocessed the multiplex PCR reads via MiXCR and lists one record per CDR3 protein. The data hold around 300,000 distinct CDR3 sequences, with over 11% observed a single time. The sequenced material came from blood. This sequence was found in a woman aged 25 to 39 with Graves' hyperthyroidism.

CDR3 protein: CASSTSSYNEQFF. DNA of the CDR3: TGTGCCAGCAGCACAAGCTCCTACAATGAGCAGTTCTTC. The chain couples TRBV7-2 to TRBJ2-1, with unresolved D. This CDR3 has 13 amino acids. The germline gives CDR1 SGHTA, CDR2 FQGNSA. Trimming took off 5 bases at V and 0 bases at J, with 5 bases between the two ends.